A single sample gave rise to the 21 T cell receptor beta chains below, sequenced in a study of control samples from healthy donors and cancer patients. Some clones are missing from TCRdb's copy, which holds only in-frame ones; the method was immunoSEQ multiplex PCR. The profile shows tens of thousands of clones, roughly 90% of them singletons. Sequencing was done on a sample of blood. Receptors originate from a woman between 45 and 65 years old in good health.

The chain has TRBV3-1 (or the pseudogene TRBV3-2) and TRBJ1-1; D gene unclear. The CDR3 extends over 12 amino acids. Germline V gene sequence: CDR1 LGHDT, CDR2 YNNKEL (reference sequence). V lost 8 bases to trimming and J lost 2 bases, with 9 bases between them. DNA of the CDR3: TGTGCCAGCGGAAAGGGAAACACTGAAGCTTTCTTT. Residues: CASGKGNTEAFF.

V is TRBV23-1 and J is TRBJ1-2, with D perhaps matching TRBD1 (5 bases). TRBV23-1 is assigned to the ORF class and has an uncertain function. This CDR3 contains 14 residues. The V end lost 5 bases, the J end lost 8 bases, and 18 bases lay between the germline ends. The CDR3 DNA follows: TGCGCCAGCAGTGTAGGGGTCGGGCTGGGGGGCTACACCTTC. Translated, it gives CASSVGVGLGGYTF.

The CDR3 sequence: CASRTVGGTEAFF. CDR3 nucleotide sequence: TGTGCCAGCAGGACGGTAGGGGGCACTGAAGCTTTCTTT. This chain links TRBV28 with TRBJ1-1; D possibly corresponds to TRBD1 (6 bases). Deletions cut 6 bases from V and 4 bases from J, with 12 bases between. The CDR3 contains 13 residues. Looked up from germline, CDR1 is MDHEN and CDR2 is SYDVKM.

The V gene is TRBV29-1, the J gene TRBJ2-7; D unclear. V was clipped by 7 bases and J by 0 bases, with 13 bases between them. Germline loops: CDR1 SQVTM, CDR2 ANQGSEA. This CDR3 has 13 residues. CDR3 in amino acids: CSAWEQNSYEQYF. CDR3 nucleotide sequence: TGCAGCGCCTGGGAACAGAACTCCTACGAGCAGTACTTC.

In nucleotides, the CDR3 is TGTGCCAGCAGTTTCTTTGAGGGGCTAGAGAAAAACATTCAGTACTTC. It specifies CASSFFEGLEKNIQYF. The chain links TRBV28 to TRBJ2-4; either TRBD1 or TRBD2 may fit D (5 bases each). Germline V gene data show CDR1 as MDHEN and CDR2 as SYDVKM. CDR3 length: 16 residues. V was pared by 3 bases and J by 4 bases, with 16 bases between.

The CDR3 reads CASSPSPSSYEQYF. CDR3 coding DNA: TGTGCCAGCAGTCCGTCTCCGAGCTCCTACGAGCAGTACTTC. V gene TRBV27 combines with J gene TRBJ2-7; D call uncertain. Between the trimmed V and J ends, which lost 5 bases and 0 bases, there was a span of 11 bases. The germline gives CDR1 MNHEY, CDR2 SMNVEV (reference sequence). This CDR3 comprises 14 residues.

This chain connects TRBV18 to TRBJ1-6, with no clear D. The germline CDR1 and CDR2 sequences are KGHSH and LQKENI. There are 15 residues in the CDR3. V shed 3 bases and J shed 6 bases, with 12 bases lying between them. CDR3 bases: TGTGCCAGCTCACCCGGGAGGTCGGCTAATTCACCCCTCCACTTT. Translating it yields CASSPGRSANSPLHF.

CDR3 bases: TGTGCCACCAGCAGCAACAGGGGGAGAACGAATGAGCAGTTCTTC. Translating it yields CATSSNRGRTNEQFF. The chain couples TRBV15 to TRBJ2-1; TRBD1 matches 8 bases. Germline V gene sequence: CDR1 LNHNV, CDR2 YYDKDF (reference sequence). V gave up 3 bases and J gave up 7 bases; unmatched junction bases: 8. The CDR3 runs to 15 residues.

The chain couples TRBV28 to TRBJ2-7; 7 bases are shared with TRBD2. The CDR3 loop spans 13 amino acids. Per the germline V gene, CDR1 is MDHEN and CDR2 is SYDVKM. The junction had 5 bases not matched to a gene; V was cut back by 7 bases and J by 2 bases. The CDR3 region has the DNA TGTGCCAGCACGACTAGCACAGCCTACGAGCAGTACTTC. Encoded protein: CASTTSTAYEQYF.

Written as DNA, the CDR3 is TGTGCCAGCAGCTTAGTAGTGTCAGGGCAATTGTTTGAAGCTTTCTTT. Translating gives CASSLVVSGQLFEAFF. The chain combines TRBV7-2 with TRBJ1-1; perhaps TRBD1 as D (5 bases). V shed 1 base and J shed 7 bases, with 19 bases lying between them. Germline CDR1 is SGHTA and CDR2 is FQGNSA. The CDR3 sequence is 16 residues long.

CDR3 bases: TGTGCCAGCAGTTATGAGGGGATAGTCTACAATGAGCAGTTCTTC. The encoded protein is CASSYEGIVYNEQFF. The chain carries TRBV27 and TRBJ2-1, with D tentatively TRBD1 or TRBD2 (5 bases each). Germline CDR1 is MNHEY and CDR2 is SMNVEV (reference sequence). Trimming pared 4 bases from V and 3 bases from J, leaving 13 bases between. The length of the CDR3 is 15 residues.

The gene calls are TRBV11-2 and TRBJ1-1, with TRBD1 matching 7 bases. This CDR3 contains 13 residues. Germline V gene lookup returns CDR1 SGHAT and CDR2 FQNNGV. Unmatched junction bases numbered 4, after V lost 4 bases and J lost 5 bases. The CDR3 DNA reads TGTGCCAGCAGCTCCCAGGGGGTTACTGAAGCTTTCTTT. Its translation: CASSSQGVTEAFF.

V gene TRBV9 combines with J gene TRBJ2-7; 8 bases map to TRBD2. The CDR3 has 16 amino acids. Per the germline V gene, CDR1 is SGDLS and CDR2 is YYNGEE. Losses at the gene ends were 1 base for V and 4 bases for J; bases not matched to a gene: 10. CDR3 in amino acids: CASSVSLGTRSYEQYF. The CDR3 nucleotides are TGTGCCAGCAGCGTAAGCCTCGGGACTAGGAGTTACGAGCAGTACTTC. Filled out from reference TRBV9 and TRBJ2-7, the complete variable domain reads DSGVTQTPKHLITATGQRVTLRCSPRSGDLSVYWYQQSLDQGLQFLIQYYNGEERAKGNILERFSAQQFPDLHSELNLSSLELGDSALYFCASSVSLGTRSYEQYFGPGTRLTVT.

The gene calls are TRBV25-1 and TRBJ1-2; D possibly corresponds to TRBD1 (6 bases). V lost 1 base and J 2 bases, leaving 17 bases between the germline ends. Germline CDR1 and CDR2: MGHDK and SYGVNS. The CDR3 has 17 amino acids. The CDR3 reads CASSELGRGRSNYGYTF. CDR3 DNA: TGTGCCAGCAGTGAATTGGGCAGGGGAAGGTCGAACTATGGCTACACCTTC.

The chain uses TRBV2 and TRBJ2-7; D could derive from TRBD1 or TRBD2 (5 bases each). Trimming removed 5 bases from V and 4 bases from J, with 9 bases in between. This CDR3 has 12 residues. Germline V gene sequence: CDR1 SNHLY, CDR2 FYNNEI. CDR3 nucleotide sequence: TGTGCCAGCAGTAGGGACGGTTACGAGCAGTACTTC. Amino acids: CASSRDGYEQYF.

The CDR3 DNA sequence: TGTGCCAGCAGAACAGGGGCCGGCGCAGATACGCAGTATTTT. It translates to CASRTGAGADTQYF. The rearrangement uses TRBV6-4 and TRBJ2-3; TRBD1 aligns across 7 bases. The CDR3 spans 14 residues. Trimming cost V 6 bases and J 4 bases; bases outside gene matches: 7. CDR1 is MRHNA, CDR2 SNTAGT, per germline.

The DNA for the CDR3 is TGTGCCAGCAGCTTTCAGGGCGGATGGACCGGGGAGCTGTTTTTT. Translation gives CASSFQGGWTGELFF. The J gene is TRBJ2-2, the V gene TRBV7-3, with D perhaps matching TRBD1 (5 bases). This CDR3 has 15 amino acids. The V and J ends lost 3 bases and 5 bases respectively, with 13 bases between them. Germline CDR1 and CDR2: SGHTA and FQGTGA.

The chain uses TRBV5-1 and TRBJ2-5; 9 bases line up with TRBD2. The germline gives CDR1 SGHRS, CDR2 YFSETQ. Trimming removed 3 bases from V and 0 bases from J; junction bases left unmatched: 12. CDR3 size: 18 residues. The CDR3 region is CASSSKPAGGPYQETQYF. The CDR3 DNA reads TGCGCCAGCAGCTCAAAGCCGGCGGGAGGGCCCTACCAAGAGACCCAGTACTTC. Using reference TRBV5-1 and TRBJ2-5 for the parts outside the CDR3, the full variable domain is KAGVTQTPRYLIKTRGQQVTLSCSPISGHRSVSWYQQTPGQGLQFLFEYFSETQRNKGNFPGRFSGRQFSNSRSEMNVSTLELGDSALYLCASSSKPAGGPYQETQYFGPGTRLLVL.

The V gene is TRBV3-1 (or the pseudogene TRBV3-2), the J gene TRBJ1-5; 9 nucleotides line up with TRBD1. Germline V gene lookup returns CDR1 LGHDT and CDR2 YNNKEL (reference sequence). With V trimmed by 1 base and J by 7 bases, 5 bases remained unmatched. The CDR3 is made up of 15 amino acids. CDR3 amino acids: CASSQVAGTGQPQHF. CDR3 coding DNA: TGTGCCAGCAGCCAAGTAGCCGGGACAGGGCAGCCCCAGCATTTT.

The chain combines TRBV2 with TRBJ1-1, with 7 bases fitting TRBD1. V lost 6 bases, J lost 1 base, and 2 bases stayed unmatched. This CDR3 region has 13 residues. CDR1 SNHLY and CDR2 FYNNEI come from the germline V gene. CDR3 sequence (DNA): TGTGCCAGCAGCCGGACAGGGAACACTGAAGCTTTCTTT. Its protein product is CASSRTGNTEAFF.

This clone has more than one count but fewer than ten. The chain recombines TRBV24-1 with TRBJ2-1; 9 nucleotides agree with TRBD2. The CDR3 contains 14 residues. The J segment lost 7 bases and the V segment lost 5 bases, leaving 5 bases of the junction unmatched. Germline assignment: CDR1 KGHDR and CDR2 SFDVKD. This chain's CDR3 is CATSGLAGLNEQFF. CDR3 coding DNA: TGTGCCACCAGTGGCCTAGCGGGACTTAATGAGCAGTTCTTC.